This section outlines one T cell receptor (beta chain) sequence together with its context. Its antigen is as yet unknown. These data come from a study of T cell responses to AZD1222 COVID-19 vaccine. The CDR3 has 15 amino acids. The ends were cut back, 3 bases at V and 8 bases at J, with 16 bases in the middle. Germline V gene data show CDR1 as SGHVS and CDR2 as FQNEAQ. Measured with immunoSEQ multiplex PCR; TCRdb has only the in-frame clones, and not every one. The sample lists about 180,000 clones; approximately 95% were seen once. General study points: Elevations in Spike-specific TCR breadth and depth followed administration of two AZD1222 doses. Donors skewed white British and female; clonal diversity was possibly underestimated.

The TCR originated in an adult who received the MenACWY meningococcal vaccine as a control. The rearrangement links TRBV7-8 to TRBJ2-2; tentatively, D is TRBD1 (7 bases). The sequenced sample was peripheral blood, obtained 28 days after the second dose of the MenACWY control vaccine. The DNA for the CDR3 is TGTGCCAGCAGCTTGCGGGACAGCTGGACGGGGGAGCTGTTTTTT. Translated: CASSLRDSWTGELFF.